This passage covers 7 T cell receptor beta chains from one sample sequenced in a study of blood T cell repertoires in COVID-19. TCRdb keeps only in-frame clones here, not all; method: immunoSEQ multiplex PCR. The sample holds about 59,000 clones, less than 85% seen once. The sequenced material came from peripheral blood. The receptors shown here come from a human donor in a cohort sampled during active COVID-19.

This chain joins TRBV19 and TRBJ1-5, with a weak D call TRBD1 (6 bases). Trimming stripped 1 base from V and 1 base from J, with 8 bases between. CDR1 LNHDA and CDR2 SQIVND come from the germline V gene (reference sequence). The CDR3 is 15 residues long. The CDR3 bases are TGTGCCAGTAGTATAGGGGGGGGCAGCAATCAGCCCCAGCATTTT. Translated, it gives CASSIGGGSNQPQHF.

This chain uses TRBV28 with TRBJ1-4; D is uncertain. The CDR3 totals 16 residues. Per the germline V gene, CDR1 is MDHEN and CDR2 is SYDVKM. Trimming left V 5 bases short and J 10 bases short, with 23 bases between. CDR3 amino acids: CASSTLPDVREGKLFF. The CDR3 coding sequence is TGTGCCAGCAGTACCTTACCGGACGTCCGGGAGGGAAAACTGTTTTTT. Supplemented by reference TRBV28 and TRBJ1-4, the full variable domain reads DVKVTQSSRYLVKRTGEKVFLECVQDMDHENMFWYRQDPGLGLRLIYFSYDVKMKEKGDIPEGYSVSREKKERFSLILESASTNQTSMYLCASSTLPDVREGKLFFGSGTQLSVL.

Worth noting for this clone: Distinct nucleotide sequences in the sample also encode this CDR3. V usage is TRBV2 and J usage is TRBJ2-5; TRBD2 matches 10 bases. The germline CDR1 and CDR2 sequences are SNHLY and FYNNEI. V lost 4 bases, J lost 5 bases, and 4 bases stayed unmatched. This CDR3 region has 14 residues. The CDR3 bases are TGTGCCAGCAGTGGGCTAGCGGGAGCGGAGACCCAGTACTTC. Its translation is CASSGLAGAETQYF. Full variable domain (missing parts from reference TRBV2 and TRBJ2-5): EPEVTQTPSHQVTQMGQEVILRCVPISNHLYFYWYRQILGQKVEFLVSFYNNEISEKSEIFDDQFSVERPDGSNFTLKIRSTKLEDSAMYFCASSGLAGAETQYFGPGTRLLVL.

The chain joins TRBV28 to TRBJ2-5; no definite D call. The germline gives CDR1 MDHEN, CDR2 SYDVKM. The CDR3 covers 14 residues. The ends were cut back, 3 bases at V and 5 bases at J, with 13 bases in the middle. The CDR3 sequence is CASSFVSLIETQYF. Here the CDR3 DNA reads TGTGCCAGCAGTTTTGTAAGCTTGATTGAGACCCAGTACTTC. The complete variable domain, with remaining parts taken from reference TRBV28 and TRBJ2-5, reads DVKVTQSSRYLVKRTGEKVFLECVQDMDHENMFWYRQDPGLGLRLIYFSYDVKMKEKGDIPEGYSVSREKKERFSLILESASTNQTSMYLCASSFVSLIETQYFGPGTRLLVL.

The rearrangement links TRBV28 to TRBJ2-1; 9 bases agree with TRBD2. Germline V gives CDR1 MDHEN, CDR2 SYDVKM. Trimming removed 4 bases from V and 4 bases from J; junction bases left unmatched: 20. The CDR3 runs to 20 residues. In DNA form, the CDR3 reads TGTGCCAGCAGTTCAAACTCCGGGTCACTAGCGGGTACCCGATACAATGAGCAGTTCTTC. Protein sequence: CASSSNSGSLAGTRYNEQFF.

The sample holds one count of this clone. The chain has TRBV13 and TRBJ2-3; 11 nucleotides line up with TRBD2. V lost 4 bases, J lost 2 bases, and 11 bases stayed unmatched. CDR1 PRHDT and CDR2 FYEKMQ come from the germline V gene (reference sequence). This CDR3 has 18 residues. For the CDR3, the DNA is TGTGCCAGCAGCTCTTTACCTAGCGGGAGGTATCTCACAGATACGCAGTATTTT. Its translation: CASSSLPSGRYLTDTQYF.

This clone has only one observation. CDR3 amino acids: CASSGLRDSGRRVNEQFF. CDR3 sequence (DNA): TGTGCCAGCAGTGGACTAAGAGACTCTGGAAGGCGGGTCAATGAGCAGTTCTTC. The chain employs TRBV2 and TRBJ2-1; D may be TRBD2 (5 bases). The CDR3 length is 18 residues. The V end lost 4 bases, the J end lost 6 bases, and 25 bases lay between the germline ends. The germline V gene encodes CDR1 SNHLY and CDR2 FYNNEI. Full variable domain (remainder filled in from reference TRBV2 and TRBJ2-1): EPEVTQTPSHQVTQMGQEVILRCVPISNHLYFYWYRQILGQKVEFLVSFYNNEISEKSEIFDDQFSVERPDGSNFTLKIRSTKLEDSAMYFCASSGLRDSGRRVNEQFFGPGTRLTVL.